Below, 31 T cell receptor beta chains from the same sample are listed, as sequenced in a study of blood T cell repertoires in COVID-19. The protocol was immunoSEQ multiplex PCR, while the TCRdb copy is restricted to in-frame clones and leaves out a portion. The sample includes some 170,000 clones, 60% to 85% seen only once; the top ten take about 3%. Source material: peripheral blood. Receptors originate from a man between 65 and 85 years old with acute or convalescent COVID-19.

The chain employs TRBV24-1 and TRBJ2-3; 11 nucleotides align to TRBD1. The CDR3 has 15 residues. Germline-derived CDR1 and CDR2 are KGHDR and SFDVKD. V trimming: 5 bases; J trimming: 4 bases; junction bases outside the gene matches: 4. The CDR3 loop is CATSVRTGGPDTQYF. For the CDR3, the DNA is TGTGCCACCAGTGTCCGGACAGGGGGCCCAGATACGCAGTATTTT.

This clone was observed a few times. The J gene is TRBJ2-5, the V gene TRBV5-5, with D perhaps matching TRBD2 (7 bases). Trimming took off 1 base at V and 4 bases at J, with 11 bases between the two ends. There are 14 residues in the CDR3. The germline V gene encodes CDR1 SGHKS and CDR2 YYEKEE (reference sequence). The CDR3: CASSLFGGPETQYF. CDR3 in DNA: TGTGCCAGCAGCTTGTTCGGGGGGCCAGAGACCCAGTACTTC.

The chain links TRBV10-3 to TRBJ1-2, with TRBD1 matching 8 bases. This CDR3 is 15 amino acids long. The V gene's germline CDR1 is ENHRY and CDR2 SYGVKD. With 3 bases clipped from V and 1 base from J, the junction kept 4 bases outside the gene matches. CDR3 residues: CAISEPGQGNYGYTF. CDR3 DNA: TGTGCCATCAGTGAACCAGGACAGGGTAACTATGGCTACACCTTC.

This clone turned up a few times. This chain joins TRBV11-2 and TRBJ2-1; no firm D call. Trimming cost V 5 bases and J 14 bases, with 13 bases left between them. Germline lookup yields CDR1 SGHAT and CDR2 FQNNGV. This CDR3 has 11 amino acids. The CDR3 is CASSMAADEFF. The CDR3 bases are TGTGCCAGCAGCATGGCCGCGGATGAGTTCTTC.

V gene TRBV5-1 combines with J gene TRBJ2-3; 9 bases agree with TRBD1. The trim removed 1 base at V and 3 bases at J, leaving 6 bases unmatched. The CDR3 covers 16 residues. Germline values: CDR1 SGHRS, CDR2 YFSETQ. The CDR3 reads CASSLSGQGPTDTQYF. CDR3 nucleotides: TGCGCCAGCAGCTTGTCGGGACAGGGACCGACAGATACGCAGTATTTT.

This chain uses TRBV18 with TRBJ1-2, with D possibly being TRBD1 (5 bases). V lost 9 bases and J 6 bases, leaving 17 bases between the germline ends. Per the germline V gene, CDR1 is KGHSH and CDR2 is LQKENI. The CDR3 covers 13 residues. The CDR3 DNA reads TGTGCCAGTCGGGACTCCAGGAGTGATGGCTACACCTTC. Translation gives CASRDSRSDGYTF.

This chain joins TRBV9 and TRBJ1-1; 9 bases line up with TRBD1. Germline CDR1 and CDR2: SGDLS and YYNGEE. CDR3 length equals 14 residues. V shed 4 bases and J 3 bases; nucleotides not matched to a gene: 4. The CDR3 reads CASSTRQGDTEAFF. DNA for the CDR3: TGTGCCAGCAGCACCCGACAGGGGGACACTGAAGCTTTCTTT.

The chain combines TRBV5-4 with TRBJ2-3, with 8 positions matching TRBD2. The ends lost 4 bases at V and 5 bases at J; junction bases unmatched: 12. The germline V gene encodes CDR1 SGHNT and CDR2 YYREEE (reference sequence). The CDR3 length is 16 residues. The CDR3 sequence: CASSIPAGGAGDTQYF. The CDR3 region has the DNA TGTGCCAGCAGCATACCCGCCGGGGGGGCGGGAGATACGCAGTATTTT.

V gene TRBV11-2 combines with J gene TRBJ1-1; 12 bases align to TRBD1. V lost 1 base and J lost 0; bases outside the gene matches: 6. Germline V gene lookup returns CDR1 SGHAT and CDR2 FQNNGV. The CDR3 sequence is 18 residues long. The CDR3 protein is CASSLGGTGGNMNTEAFF. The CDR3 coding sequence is TGTGCCAGCAGCTTAGGGGGGACAGGGGGCAACATGAACACTGAAGCTTTCTTT.

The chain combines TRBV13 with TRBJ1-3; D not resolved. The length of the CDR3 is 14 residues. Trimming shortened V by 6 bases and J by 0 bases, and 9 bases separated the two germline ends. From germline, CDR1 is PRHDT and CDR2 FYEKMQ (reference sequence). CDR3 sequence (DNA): TGTGCCAGCAGTTCCCTAACCTCTGGAAACACCATATATTTT. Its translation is CASSSLTSGNTIYF.

The CDR3 DNA reads TGTGCCAGCAGCCTAGTGACAGGGAACACTGAAGCTTTCTTT. This encodes CASSLVTGNTEAFF. The chain is built from TRBV3-1 (or the pseudogene TRBV3-2) and TRBJ1-1; perhaps TRBD1 as D (6 bases). Germline loops: CDR1 LGHDT, CDR2 YNNKEL (reference sequence). Trimming pared 4 bases from V and 1 base from J, leaving 10 bases between. The CDR3 loop spans 14 amino acids.

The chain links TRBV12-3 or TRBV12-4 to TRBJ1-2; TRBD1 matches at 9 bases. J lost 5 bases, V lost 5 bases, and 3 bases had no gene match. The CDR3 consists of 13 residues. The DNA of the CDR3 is TGTGCCAGCAGTCTGGGGACAGGGTATGGCTACACCTTC. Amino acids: CASSLGTGYGYTF.

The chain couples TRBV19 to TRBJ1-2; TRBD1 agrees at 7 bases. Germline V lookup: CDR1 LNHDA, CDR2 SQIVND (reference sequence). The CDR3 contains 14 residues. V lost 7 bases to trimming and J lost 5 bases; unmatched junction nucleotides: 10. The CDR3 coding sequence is TGTGCCAGTACTCCGGGACAGAGCAGTTATGGCTACACCTTC. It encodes CASTPGQSSYGYTF. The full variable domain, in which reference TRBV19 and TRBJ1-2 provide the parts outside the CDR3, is DGGITQSPKYLFRKEGQNVTLSCEQNLNHDAMYWYRQDPGQGLRLIYYSQIVNDFQKGDIAEGYSVSREKKESFPLTVTSAQKNPTAFYLCASTPGQSSYGYTFGSGTRLTVV.

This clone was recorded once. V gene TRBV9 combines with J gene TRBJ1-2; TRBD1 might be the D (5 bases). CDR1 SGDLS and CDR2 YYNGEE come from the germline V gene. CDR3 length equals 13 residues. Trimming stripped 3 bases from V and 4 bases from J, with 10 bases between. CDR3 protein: CASSAITGYGYTF. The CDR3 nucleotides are TGTGCCAGCAGCGCTATAACAGGCTATGGCTACACCTTC.

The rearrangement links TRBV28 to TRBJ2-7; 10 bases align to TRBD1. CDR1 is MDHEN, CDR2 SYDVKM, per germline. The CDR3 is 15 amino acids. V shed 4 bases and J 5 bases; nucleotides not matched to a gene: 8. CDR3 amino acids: CASSYTGTGAHEQYF. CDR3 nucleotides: TGTGCCAGCAGTTATACCGGGACAGGGGCACACGAGCAGTACTTC. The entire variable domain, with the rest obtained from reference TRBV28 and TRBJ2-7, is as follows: DVKVTQSSRYLVKRTGEKVFLECVQDMDHENMFWYRQDPGLGLRLIYFSYDVKMKEKGDIPEGYSVSREKKERFSLILESASTNQTSMYLCASSYTGTGAHEQYFGPGTRLTVT.

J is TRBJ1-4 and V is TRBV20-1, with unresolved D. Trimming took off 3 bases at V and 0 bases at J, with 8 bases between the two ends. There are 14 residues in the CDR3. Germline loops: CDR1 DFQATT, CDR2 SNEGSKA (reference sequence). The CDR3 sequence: CSASGGATNEKLFF. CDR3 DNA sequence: TGCAGTGCTAGTGGCGGAGCAACTAATGAAAAACTGTTTTTT.

CDR3 bases: TGTGCCACCAGCAGGGGACAGGGGCCGTTAGATACGCAGTATTTT. Translating gives CATSRGQGPLDTQYF. The gene calls are TRBV15 and TRBJ2-3, with 10 positions matching TRBD1. The germline V gene has CDR1 LNHNV and CDR2 YYDKDF (reference sequence). The CDR3 spans 15 residues. The V and J ends lost 3 bases and 5 bases, in that order; junction bases with no gene match: 5.

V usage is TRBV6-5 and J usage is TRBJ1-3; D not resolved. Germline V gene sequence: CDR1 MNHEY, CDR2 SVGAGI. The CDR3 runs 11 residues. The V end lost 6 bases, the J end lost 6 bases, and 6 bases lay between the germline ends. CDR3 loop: CASRGENTIYF. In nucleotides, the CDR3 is TGTGCCAGCAGGGGCGAAAACACCATATATTTT.

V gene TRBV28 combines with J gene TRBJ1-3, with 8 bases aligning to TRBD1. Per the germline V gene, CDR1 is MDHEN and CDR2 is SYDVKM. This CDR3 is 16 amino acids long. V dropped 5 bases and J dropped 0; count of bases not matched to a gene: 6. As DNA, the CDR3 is TGTGCCAGCAGTATAGGGGGGACAGGCTCTGGAAACACCATATATTTT. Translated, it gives CASSIGGTGSGNTIYF.

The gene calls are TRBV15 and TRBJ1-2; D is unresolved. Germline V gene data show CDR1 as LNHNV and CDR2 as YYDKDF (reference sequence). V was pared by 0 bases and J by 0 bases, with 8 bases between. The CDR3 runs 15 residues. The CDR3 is CATSRETGANYGYTF. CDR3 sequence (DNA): TGTGCCACCAGCAGAGAGACGGGAGCTAACTATGGCTACACCTTC.

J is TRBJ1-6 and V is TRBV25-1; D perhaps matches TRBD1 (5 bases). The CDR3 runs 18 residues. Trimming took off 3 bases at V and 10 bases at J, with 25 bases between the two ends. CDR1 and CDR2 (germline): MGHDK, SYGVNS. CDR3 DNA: TGTGCCAGCAGTGACTCTCCTCCGGGCCCCCGAAGGGGCTCACCCCTCCACTTT. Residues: CASSDSPPGPRRGSPLHF.

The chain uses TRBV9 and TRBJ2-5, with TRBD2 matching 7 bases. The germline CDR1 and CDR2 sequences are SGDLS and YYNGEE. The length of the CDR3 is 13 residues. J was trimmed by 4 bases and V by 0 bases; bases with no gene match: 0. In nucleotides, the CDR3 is TGTGCCAGCAGCGTAGCGGGGGGAGAGACCCAGTACTTC. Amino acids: CASSVAGGETQYF. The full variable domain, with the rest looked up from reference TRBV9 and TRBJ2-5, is DSGVTQTPKHLITATGQRVTLRCSPRSGDLSVYWYQQSLDQGLQFLIQYYNGEERAKGNILERFSAQQFPDLHSELNLSSLELGDSALYFCASSVAGGETQYFGPGTRLLVL.

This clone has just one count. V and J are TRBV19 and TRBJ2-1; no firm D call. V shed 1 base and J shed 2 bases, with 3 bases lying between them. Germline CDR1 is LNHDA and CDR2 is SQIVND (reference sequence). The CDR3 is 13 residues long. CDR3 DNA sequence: TGTGCCAGTAGTATAGTCGCCTACAATGAGCAGTTCTTC. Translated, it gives CASSIVAYNEQFF.

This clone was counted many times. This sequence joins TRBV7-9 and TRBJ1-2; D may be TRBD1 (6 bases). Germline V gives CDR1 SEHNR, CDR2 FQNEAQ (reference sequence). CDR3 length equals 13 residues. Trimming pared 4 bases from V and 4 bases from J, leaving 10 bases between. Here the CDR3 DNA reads TGTGCCAGCAGCTCCAGGACAGTCTATGGCTACACCTTC. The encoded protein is CASSSRTVYGYTF.

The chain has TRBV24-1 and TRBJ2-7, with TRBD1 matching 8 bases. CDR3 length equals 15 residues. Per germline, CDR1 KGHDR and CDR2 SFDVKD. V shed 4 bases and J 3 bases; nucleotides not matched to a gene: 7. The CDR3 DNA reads TGTGCCACCAGTGACCCCACAACAGGGGGCTACGAGCAGTACTTC. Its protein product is CATSDPTTGGYEQYF.

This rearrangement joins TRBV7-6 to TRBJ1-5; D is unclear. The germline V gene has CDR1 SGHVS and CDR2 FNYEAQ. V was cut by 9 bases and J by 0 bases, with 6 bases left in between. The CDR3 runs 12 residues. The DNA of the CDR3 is TGTGCCAGTGGAGATAGCAATCAGCCCCAGCATTTT. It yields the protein CASGDSNQPQHF.

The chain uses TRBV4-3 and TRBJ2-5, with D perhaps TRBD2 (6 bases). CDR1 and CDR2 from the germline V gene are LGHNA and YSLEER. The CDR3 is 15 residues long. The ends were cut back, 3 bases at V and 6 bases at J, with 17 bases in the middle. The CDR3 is CASSQSRQGGQTQYF. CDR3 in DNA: TGCGCCAGCAGCCAGTCTCGCCAGGGAGGACAGACCCAGTACTTC.

CDR3 coding DNA: TGTGCCAGCTCACCACCGACGGGGAAGCAAGAGACCCAGTACTTC. Its protein is CASSPPTGKQETQYF. The chain couples TRBV18 to TRBJ2-5, with D tentatively TRBD2 (5 bases). The CDR3 spans 15 residues. Trimming cost V 0 bases and J 2 bases, with 10 bases left between them. Germline values: CDR1 KGHSH, CDR2 LQKENI. Together with reference TRBV18 and TRBJ2-5, the CDR3 gives the full variable domain: NAGVMQNPRHLVRRRGQEARLRCSPMKGHSHVYWYRQLPEEGLKFMVYLQKENIIDESGMPKERFSAEFPKEGPSILRIQQVVRGDSAAYFCASSPPTGKQETQYFGPGTRLLVL.

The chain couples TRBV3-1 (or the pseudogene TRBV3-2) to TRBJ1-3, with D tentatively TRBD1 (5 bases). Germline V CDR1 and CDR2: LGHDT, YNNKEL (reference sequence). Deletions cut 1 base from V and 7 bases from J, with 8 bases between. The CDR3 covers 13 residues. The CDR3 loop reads CASSQVPGNTIYF. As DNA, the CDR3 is TGTGCCAGCAGCCAAGTACCAGGGAACACCATATATTTT.

The CDR3 protein is CSVETLAYTDTQYF. The CDR3, as DNA: TGCAGCGTTGAAACCCTAGCTTACACAGATACGCAGTATTTT. The chain has TRBV29-1 and TRBJ2-3; D is perhaps TRBD2 (5 bases). V dropped 2 bases and J dropped 2 bases, with 11 bases sitting between them. The CDR3 is made up of 14 amino acids. From germline, CDR1 is SQVTM and CDR2 ANQGSEA.

DNA for the CDR3: TGTGCCAGCAGTACATACAATGAGCAGTTCTTC. As protein: CASSTYNEQFF. J is TRBJ2-1 and V is TRBV6-2 or TRBV6-3; D not certain. Germline CDR1 is MNHEY and CDR2 is SVGEGT. This CDR3 comprises 11 residues. Trimming took off 5 bases at V and 4 bases at J, with 3 bases between the two ends.